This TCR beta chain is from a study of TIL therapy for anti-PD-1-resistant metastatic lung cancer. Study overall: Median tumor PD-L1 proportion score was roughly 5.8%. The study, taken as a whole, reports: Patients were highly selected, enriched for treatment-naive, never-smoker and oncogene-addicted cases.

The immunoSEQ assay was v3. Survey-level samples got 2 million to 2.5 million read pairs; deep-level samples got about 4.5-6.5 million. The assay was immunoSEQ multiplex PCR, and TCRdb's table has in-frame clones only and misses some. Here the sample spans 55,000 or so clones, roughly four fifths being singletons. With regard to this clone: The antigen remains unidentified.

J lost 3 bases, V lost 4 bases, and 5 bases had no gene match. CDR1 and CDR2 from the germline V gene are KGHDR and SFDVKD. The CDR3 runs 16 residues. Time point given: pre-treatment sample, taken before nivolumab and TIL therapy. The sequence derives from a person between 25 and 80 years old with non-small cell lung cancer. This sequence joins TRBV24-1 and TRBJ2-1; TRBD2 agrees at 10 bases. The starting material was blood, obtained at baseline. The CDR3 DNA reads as TGTGCCACCAGTGACGAAGGACTAGCGGTCTACAATGAGCAGTTCTTC. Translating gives CATSDEGLAVYNEQFF.